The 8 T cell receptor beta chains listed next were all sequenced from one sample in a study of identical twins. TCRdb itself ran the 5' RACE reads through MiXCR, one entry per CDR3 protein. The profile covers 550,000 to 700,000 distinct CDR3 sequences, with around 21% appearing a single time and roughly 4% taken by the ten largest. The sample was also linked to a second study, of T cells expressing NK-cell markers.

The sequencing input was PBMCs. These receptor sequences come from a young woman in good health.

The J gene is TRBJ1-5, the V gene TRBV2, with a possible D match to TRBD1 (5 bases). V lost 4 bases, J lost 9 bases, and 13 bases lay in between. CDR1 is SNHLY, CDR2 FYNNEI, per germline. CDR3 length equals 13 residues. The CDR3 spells CASSGGPLRPQHF. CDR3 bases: TGTGCCAGCAGTGGGGGACCCCTTCGGCCCCAGCATTTT.

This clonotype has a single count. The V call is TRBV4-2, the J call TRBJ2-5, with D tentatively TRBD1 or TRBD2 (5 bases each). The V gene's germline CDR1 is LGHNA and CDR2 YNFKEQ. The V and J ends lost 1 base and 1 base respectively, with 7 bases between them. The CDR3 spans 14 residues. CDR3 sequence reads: CASSQAGTQETQYF. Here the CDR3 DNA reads TGTGCCAGCAGCCAAGCAGGGACCCAAGAGACCCAGTACTTC.

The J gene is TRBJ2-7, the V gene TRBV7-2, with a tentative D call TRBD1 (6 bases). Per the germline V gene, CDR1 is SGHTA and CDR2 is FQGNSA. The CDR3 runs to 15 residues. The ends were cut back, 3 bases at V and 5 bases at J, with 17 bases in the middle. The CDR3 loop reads CASSFFQGFGDEQYF. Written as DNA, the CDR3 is TGTGCCAGCAGCTTTTTTCAGGGGTTTGGGGACGAGCAGTACTTC.

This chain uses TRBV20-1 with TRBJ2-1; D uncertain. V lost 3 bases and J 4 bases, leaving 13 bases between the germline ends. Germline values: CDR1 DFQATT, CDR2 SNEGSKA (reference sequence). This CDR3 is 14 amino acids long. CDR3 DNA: TGCAGTGCTAGCAGACTTGAAGGGTACAATGAGCAGTTCTTC. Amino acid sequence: CSASRLEGYNEQFF.

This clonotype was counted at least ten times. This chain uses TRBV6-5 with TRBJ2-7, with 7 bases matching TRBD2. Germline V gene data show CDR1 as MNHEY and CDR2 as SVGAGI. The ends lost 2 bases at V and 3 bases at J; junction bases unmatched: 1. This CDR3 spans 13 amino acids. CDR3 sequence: CASSYAGDYEQYF. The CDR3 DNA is TGTGCCAGCAGTTACGCGGGGGACTACGAGCAGTACTTC.

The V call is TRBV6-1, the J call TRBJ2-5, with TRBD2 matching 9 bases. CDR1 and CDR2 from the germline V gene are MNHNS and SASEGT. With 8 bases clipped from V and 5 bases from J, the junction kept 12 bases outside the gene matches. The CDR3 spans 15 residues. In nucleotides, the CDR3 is TGTGCCAGCCTCTCTCCGCGGGGGGGCGTTGAGACCCAGTACTTC. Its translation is CASLSPRGGVETQYF.

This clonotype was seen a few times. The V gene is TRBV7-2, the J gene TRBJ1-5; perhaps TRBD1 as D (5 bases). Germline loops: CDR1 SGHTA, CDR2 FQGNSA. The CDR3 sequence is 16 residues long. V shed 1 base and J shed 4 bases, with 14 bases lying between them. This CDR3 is CASSLVAGSGNQPQHF. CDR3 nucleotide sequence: TGTGCCAGCAGCTTAGTAGCAGGGAGTGGGAATCAGCCCCAGCATTTT.

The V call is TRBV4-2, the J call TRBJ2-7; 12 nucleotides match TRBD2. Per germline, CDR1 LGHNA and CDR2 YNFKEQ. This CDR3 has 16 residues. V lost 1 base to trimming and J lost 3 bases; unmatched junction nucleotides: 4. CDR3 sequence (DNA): TGTGCCAGCAGCCAAGGTCTAGCGGGGGGGCTCTACGAGCAGTACTTC. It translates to CASSQGLAGGLYEQYF.